This T cell receptor beta chain emerged from a study of technical replicates of blood from several donors. Sequenced by immunoSEQ multiplex PCR; TCRdb stores in-frame clones only, minus some. The sample has about 80,000 clones; 96% are singletons. This CDR3 is 15 amino acids long. Germline V gene data show CDR1 as GTSNPN and CDR2 as SVGIG (reference sequence). Trimming removed 2 bases at V and 0 bases at J, with 11 bases between. The chain uses TRBV30 and TRBJ2-1; maybe TRBD2 (6 bases). Sequencing input: T cells isolated from PBMCs. This clonotype originated in a human donor in good health. The CDR3 sequence: CAWSLGLPSYNEQFF. CDR3 DNA: TGTGCCTGGAGTTTGGGACTCCCCTCCTACAATGAGCAGTTCTTC.